Listed below are T cell receptor beta chains from one sample, sequenced in a study of radiotherapy plus CTLA-4 blockade in lung cancer. TCRdb's table, derived via immunoSEQ multiplex PCR, lists solely in-frame clones and lacks some. The data contain 45,000 to 55,000 clones, under 85% of them singletons. Sample: peripheral blood, taken from a patient treated with radiotherapy plus ipilimumab. Receptors were obtained from a human donor with non-small cell lung cancer who had a partial response to radiotherapy plus ipilimumab. The CDR3 runs from the conserved cysteine through the conserved F or W. A D gene is named only where the DNA matches it firmly. Where a row states a size, it is once, few, many or the class of an expanded clone; other rows omit it.

TRBJ1-2,TRBV6-6,TRBD1,.,TGTGCCAGCAGTTACTCGGGGGACAGGGGTGGCTACACCTTC,CASSYSGDRGGYTF
TRBJ1-2,TRBV6-5,.,.,TGTGCCAGCAGTGGAGGGGGGGCGCGGTTCGGCTACACCTTC,CASSGGGARFGYTF
TRBJ2-7,TRBV4-1,TRBD2,.,TGCGCCAGCAGCCAAGACGGGGGGGCCTACGAGCAGTACTTC,CASSQDGGAYEQYF
TRBJ2-1,TRBV13,TRBD2,.,TGTGCCAGTAGCGGGGCGGCGGATGAGCAGTTCTTC,CASSGAADEQFF
TRBJ2-5,TRBV6-5,TRBD2,few,TGTGCCAGCAGGCCCCTAGCGGGGGCGGAGACCCAGTACTTC,CASRPLAGAETQYF
TRBJ2-5,TRBV2,.,.,TGTGCCAGCAGTAGGATGCGACAGGACCAAGAGACCCAGTACTTC,CASSRMRQDQETQYF
TRBJ2-3,TRBV27,TRBD2,.,TGTGCCAGCGGACTCGGACTAGCGGGGGGCACAGATACGCAGTATTTT,CASGLGLAGGTDTQYF
TRBJ1-5,TRBV7-8,TRBD1,.,TGTGCCAGCAGCTTGGGACAGGTGGTAGGGCCCCAGCATTTT,CASSLGQVVGPQHF
TRBJ2-1,TRBV4-2,TRBD1,.,TGTGCCAGCAGCCAAGAACCTGGACAGGGGGCATACAATGAGCAGTTCTTC,CASSQEPGQGAYNEQFF
TRBJ2-3,TRBV13,.,.,TGTGCCAGCAGCTTTCGTACGGGCACAGATACGCAGTATTTT,CASSFRTGTDTQYF
TRBJ2-2,TRBV7-7,.,once,TGTGCCAGCAGCTTAGGGAGGGGTCCTAACACCGGGGAGCTGTTTTTT,CASSLGRGPNTGELFF
TRBJ2-5,TRBV7-6,TRBD1,few,TGTGCCAGCAGCTTAATGGCAGGGGGCCAAGAGACCCAGTACTTC,CASSLMAGGQETQYF
TRBJ2-2,TRBV29-1,.,.,TGCAGCGCTCTAGTCGGGAACCTTAACACCGGGGAGCTGTTTTTT,CSALVGNLNTGELFF
TRBJ2-7,TRBV4-1,TRBD2,.,TGCGCCAGCAGCCAAGGGCTAGCGGGGGCCCCGCCGCTATACGAGCAGTACTTC,CASSQGLAGAPPLYEQYF
TRBJ1-1,TRBV7-9,.,.,TGTGCCAGCAGCTTAGATGGGTCACAGGGACGGCCTTTCTTT,CASSLDGSQGRPFF
TRBJ2-7,TRBV6-1,.,.,TGTGCCAGCACCCAAGGGGAAAGGGTCTCCTACGAGCAGTACTTC,CASTQGERVSYEQYF
TRBJ2-5,TRBV19,.,once,TGTGCCAGTAGTATAGCCCTTGAGTCCCCCACAGGGCACCCAAAAAGGGAGACCCAGTACTTC,CASSIALESPTGHPKRETQYF
TRBJ2-7,TRBV7-8,.,.,TGTGCCAGCAGCTTAGCCCAGGGAGGTAGCGAGCAGTACTTC,CASSLAQGGSEQYF